The source of this TCR beta chain is a study of early T cells in non-severe SARS-CoV-2 infection listed by TCRdb under 2021. At the level of the whole study: Bulk RNA from unsorted whole blood was used for TCR sequencing, so alpha and beta chains could not be paired. What the work shows at the level of the full study, not this receptor alone: VDJdb matching was skewed toward anti-spike CD8 responses and likely underestimated virus-specific expansions by missing private and CD4 specificities.

The sample holds one count of this clonotype. The antigen it recognizes is unknown. There are no base qualities to consult, and no much larger clone falls within one base. One read alone provides weak support. The study was a case-control design nested within a healthcare worker cohort in London, UK, with weekly nasopharyngeal swab PCR tests and blood sampling. Between 23 and 31 March 2020, the week of the UK lockdown, healthcare workers were enrolled and then followed up weekly for as long as 16 weeks. Its CDR3 holds 12 amino acids, cysteine through phenylalanine. This entry keeps only the CDR3 DNA: 36 bases, framed from base 1. At the junction V is shortened by 6 bases and J by 3 bases; bases outside the gene matches: 2. The CDR1 and CDR2 encoded by the germline V gene are MNHNS and SASEGT. Library preparation employed 5' RACE. Sequencing instrument: NextSeq 500. In the TCR library protocol, unique molecular identifiers were attached to individual cDNA molecules to correct for PCR bias and sequencing error. Both TCR alpha and beta chains were sequenced, and tight co-correlation was observed between alpha and beta sequence abundances in each sample. Under the source paper's analysis protocol: Decombinator V4 was used to annotate TCR sequences for V gene, J gene and CDR3. Expanded TCRs were defined as changing significantly between any two time points under a Poisson model with p below 0.0001. TCR abundances were normalised to the total number of TCRs sequenced in each sample and reported as counts per million. TRAV1-2 paired with TRAJ12, TRAJ20 or TRAJ33 defined MAIT TCRs, while TRAV10 paired with TRAJ18 defined iNKT TCRs. VDJdb, accessed 1 November 2021, was searched for CMV, EBV and SARS-CoV-2 annotated TCRs, excluding TCRs annotated for multiple antigens. The public reads were run again by TCRdb, first through fastp at Q25 and then through MiXCR, and only productive beta chains were kept. Each CDR3 protein gets just one entry, which takes the most common genes and DNA from the rows behind it. TCRdb, rather than the study authors, made the V and J calls. Counted in this sample were about 83,000 distinct CDR3 sequences; about 10% of them appeared once. The ten largest account for around 8% of the sample.

This sequence was found in an adult who was a healthcare worker with PCR-confirmed SARS-CoV-2 infection or an uninfected control (not recorded which). This specimen was whole blood, taken at baseline. The rearrangement combines TRBV6-1 with TRBJ2-7; a stretch of 7 junction bases matches TRBD1. CDR3 protein: CASRGTDYEQYF. DNA sequence: TGTGCCAGCAGGGGGACAGACTACGAGCAGTACTTC.